Given below is one TCR beta chain in context. Using immunoSEQ multiplex PCR, the repertoire was profiled, and TCRdb retains in-frame clones only, with some absent. The sample lists tens of thousands of clones, around 94% occurring once. From germline, CDR1 is SGDLS and CDR2 YYNGEE. V was shortened by 2 bases and J by 5 bases, with 11 bases between the two germline ends. This CDR3 is 13 amino acids long. The data derive from a study of technical replicates of blood from a few donors. The chain recombines TRBV9 with TRBJ2-7, with D possibly TRBD1 on 6 matching bases. The specimen sequenced was T cells isolated from PBMCs. This clonotype was obtained from a human donor in good health. The DNA of the CDR3 is TGTGCCAGCAGCGTGCGGTGGACAGACGAGCAGTACTTC. Translating it yields CASSVRWTDEQYF.